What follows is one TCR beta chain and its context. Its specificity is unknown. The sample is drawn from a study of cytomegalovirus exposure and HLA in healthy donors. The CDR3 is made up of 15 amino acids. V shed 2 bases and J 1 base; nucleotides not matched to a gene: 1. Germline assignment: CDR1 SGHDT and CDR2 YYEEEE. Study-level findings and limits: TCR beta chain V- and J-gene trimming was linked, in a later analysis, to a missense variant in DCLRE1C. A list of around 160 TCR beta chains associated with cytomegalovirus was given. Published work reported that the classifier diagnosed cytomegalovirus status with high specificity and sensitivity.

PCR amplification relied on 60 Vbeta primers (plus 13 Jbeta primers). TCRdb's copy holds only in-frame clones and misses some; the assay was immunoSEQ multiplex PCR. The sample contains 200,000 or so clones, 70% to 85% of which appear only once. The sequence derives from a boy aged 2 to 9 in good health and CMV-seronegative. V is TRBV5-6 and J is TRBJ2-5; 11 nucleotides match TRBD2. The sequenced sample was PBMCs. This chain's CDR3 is CASSFSGGAQETQYF. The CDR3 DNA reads TGTGCCAGCAGCTTTAGCGGGGGGGCCCAAGAGACCCAGTACTTC.